Included here is one TCR beta chain sequence, with context. Its antigen remains unknown. PCR primers comprised 60 Vbeta and 13 Jbeta primers. The repertoire was sequenced with immunoSEQ multiplex PCR; TCRdb's copy has only in-frame clones and lacks some. Of some 120,000 clones listed, about 80% were seen once; the top ten hold 3% to 4%. The record originates from a study of cytomegalovirus exposure and HLA in healthy donors. Broader study findings: Earlier analysis yielded a pattern in which most TCR beta V segments were productive about 87% or about 30% of the time. As a later analysis showed, a missense DCLRE1C variant was linked to trimming of TCR beta V- and J-genes. The authors listed 164 TCR beta chains as cytomegalovirus-associated.

Input material: PBMCs. This clonotype was obtained from a male donor in good health and CMV-seronegative.

In DNA form, the CDR3 reads TGTGCCGTTCCTCGGGGAGGGCTTACTGAACGTCGCGGCTACACCTTC. Its translation is CAVPRGGLTERRGYTF. The chain has TRBV30 and TRBJ1-2; D is unclear. CDR1 is GTSNPN, CDR2 SVGIG, per germline (reference sequence). There are 16 residues in the CDR3. V was cut by 8 bases and J by 8 bases, with 30 bases left in between.